This TCR beta chain was captured by sequencing in a study of radiotherapy plus CTLA-4 blockade in lung cancer. In the study overall: In roughly 19% of patients, objective responses were seen; approximately 31% had disease control.

Measured with immunoSEQ multiplex PCR; TCRdb has only the in-frame clones, and not every one. Here the sample spans around 110,000 clones, approximately 81% being singletons. This specimen was peripheral blood, taken from a patient treated with radiotherapy plus ipilimumab. The sequence was obtained from a human donor with non-small cell lung cancer that progressed on radiotherapy plus ipilimumab. Some clones in this sample may be carry-over from other donors' samples.

The CDR3 region has the DNA TGCGCCAGCAGCTTGGGGGCAGAGAGCTACACCTTC. Protein product: CASSLGAESYTF. This chain connects TRBV5-1 to TRBJ1-2; no clear D gene. Deletions cut 0 bases from V and 9 bases from J, with 9 bases between. Germline V gives CDR1 SGHRS, CDR2 YFSETQ. The CDR3 length is 12 residues.